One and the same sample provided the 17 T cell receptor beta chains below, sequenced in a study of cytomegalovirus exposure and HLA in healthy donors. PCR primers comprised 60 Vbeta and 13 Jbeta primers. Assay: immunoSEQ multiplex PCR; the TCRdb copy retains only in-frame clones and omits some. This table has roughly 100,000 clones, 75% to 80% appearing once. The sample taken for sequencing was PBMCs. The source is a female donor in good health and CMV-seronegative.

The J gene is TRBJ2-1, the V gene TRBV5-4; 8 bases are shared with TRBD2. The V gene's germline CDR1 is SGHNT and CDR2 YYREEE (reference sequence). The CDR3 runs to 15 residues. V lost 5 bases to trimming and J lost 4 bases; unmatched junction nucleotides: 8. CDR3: CASSFGGAGYNEQFF. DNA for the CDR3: TGTGCCAGCAGTTTCGGGGGGGCCGGTTACAATGAGCAGTTCTTC.

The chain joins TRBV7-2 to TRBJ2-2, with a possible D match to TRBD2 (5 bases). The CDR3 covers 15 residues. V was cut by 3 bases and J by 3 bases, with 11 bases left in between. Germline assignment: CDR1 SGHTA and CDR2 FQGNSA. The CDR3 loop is CASSFRGPDTGELFF. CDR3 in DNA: TGTGCCAGCAGCTTCCGGGGTCCTGACACCGGGGAGCTGTTTTTT.

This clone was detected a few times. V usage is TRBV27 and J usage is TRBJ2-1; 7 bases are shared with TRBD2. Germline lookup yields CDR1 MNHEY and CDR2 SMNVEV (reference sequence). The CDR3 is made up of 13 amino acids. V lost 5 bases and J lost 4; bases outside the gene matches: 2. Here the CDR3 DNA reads TGTGCCAGCAGTCTGGGACTATACAATGAGCAGTTCTTC. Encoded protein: CASSLGLYNEQFF.

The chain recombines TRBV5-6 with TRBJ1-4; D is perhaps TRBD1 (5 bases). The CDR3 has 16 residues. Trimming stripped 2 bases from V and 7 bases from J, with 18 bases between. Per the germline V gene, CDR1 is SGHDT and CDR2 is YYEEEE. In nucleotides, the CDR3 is TGTGCCAGCAGCTTCACAGGAATCAGGCAATTTGAAAAACTGTTTTTT. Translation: CASSFTGIRQFEKLFF.

Written as DNA, the CDR3 is TGTGCCAGCAGTGGGCTCGTGTCCGGGGAGCTGTTTTTT. Protein sequence: CASSGLVSGELFF. The chain uses TRBV2 and TRBJ2-2; D is ambiguous. Trimming cost V 4 bases and J 6 bases, with 9 bases left between them. Germline CDR1 SNHLY, CDR2 FYNNEI. This CDR3 has 13 residues.

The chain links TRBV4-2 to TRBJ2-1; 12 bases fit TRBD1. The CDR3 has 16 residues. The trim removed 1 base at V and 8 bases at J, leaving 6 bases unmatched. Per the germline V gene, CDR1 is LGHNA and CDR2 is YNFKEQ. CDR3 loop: CASSQAGQGATDEQFF. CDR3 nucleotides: TGTGCCAGCAGCCAAGCGGGACAGGGGGCTACGGATGAGCAGTTCTTC.

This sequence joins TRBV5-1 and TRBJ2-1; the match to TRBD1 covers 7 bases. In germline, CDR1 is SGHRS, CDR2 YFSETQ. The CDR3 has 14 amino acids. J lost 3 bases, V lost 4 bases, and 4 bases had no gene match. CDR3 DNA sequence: TGCGCCAGCAGCAAGGGACAGATCTACAATGAGCAGTTCTTC. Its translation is CASSKGQIYNEQFF.

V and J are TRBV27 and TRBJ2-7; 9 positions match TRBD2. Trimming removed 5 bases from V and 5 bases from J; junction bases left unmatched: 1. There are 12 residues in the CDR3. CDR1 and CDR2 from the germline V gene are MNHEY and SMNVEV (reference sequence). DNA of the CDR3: TGTGCCAGCAGTCGACTAGCGGACGAGCAGTACTTC. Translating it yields CASSRLADEQYF.

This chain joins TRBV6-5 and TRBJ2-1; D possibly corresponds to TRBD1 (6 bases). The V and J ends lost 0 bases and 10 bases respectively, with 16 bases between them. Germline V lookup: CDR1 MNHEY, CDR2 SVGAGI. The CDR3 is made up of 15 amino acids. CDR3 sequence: CASSYSLRGKGEQFF. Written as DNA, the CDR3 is TGTGCCAGCAGTTACTCCCTAAGGGGGAAGGGAGAGCAGTTCTTC.

The DNA of the CDR3 is TGTGCCAGCAGTGCGGGACAGGGATTTTATGAGCAGTTCTTC. As protein: CASSAGQGFYEQFF. The V call is TRBV25-1, the J call TRBJ2-1; 9 bases match TRBD1. The CDR3 contains 14 residues. The V segment lost 4 bases and the J segment 8 bases; nucleotides outside the gene matches: 6. Germline CDR1 and CDR2: MGHDK and SYGVNS.

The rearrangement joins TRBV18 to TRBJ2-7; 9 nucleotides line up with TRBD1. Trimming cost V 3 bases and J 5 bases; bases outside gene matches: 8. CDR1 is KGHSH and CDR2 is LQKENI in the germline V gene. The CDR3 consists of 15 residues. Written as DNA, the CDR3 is TGTGCCAGCTCACCGGGACAGGGTTTGGTGGACGAGCAGTACTTC. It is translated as CASSPGQGLVDEQYF.

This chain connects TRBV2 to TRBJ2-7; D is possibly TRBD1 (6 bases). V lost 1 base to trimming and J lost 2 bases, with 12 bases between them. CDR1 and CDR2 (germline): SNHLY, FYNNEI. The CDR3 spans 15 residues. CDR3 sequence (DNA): TGTGCCAGCAGTGAAGAGGCAGGGGCGGCCTACGAGCAGTACTTC. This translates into CASSEEAGAAYEQYF.

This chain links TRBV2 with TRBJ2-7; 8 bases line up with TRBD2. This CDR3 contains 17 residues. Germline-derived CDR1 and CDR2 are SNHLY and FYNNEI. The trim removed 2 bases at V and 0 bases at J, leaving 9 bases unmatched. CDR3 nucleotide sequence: TGTGCCAGCAGTGAACTACTTAGCGGGGCAAACTCCTACGAGCAGTACTTC. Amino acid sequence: CASSELLSGANSYEQYF. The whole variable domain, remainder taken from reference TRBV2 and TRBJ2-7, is EPEVTQTPSHQVTQMGQEVILRCVPISNHLYFYWYRQILGQKVEFLVSFYNNEISEKSEIFDDQFSVERPDGSNFTLKIRSTKLEDSAMYFCASSELLSGANSYEQYFGPGTRLTVT.

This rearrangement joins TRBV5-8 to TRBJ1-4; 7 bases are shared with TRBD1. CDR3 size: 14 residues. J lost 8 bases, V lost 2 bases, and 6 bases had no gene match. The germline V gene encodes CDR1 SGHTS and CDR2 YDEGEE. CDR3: CASSFGQDPEKLFF. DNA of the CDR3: TGTGCCAGCAGCTTCGGACAGGACCCGGAAAAACTGTTTTTT.

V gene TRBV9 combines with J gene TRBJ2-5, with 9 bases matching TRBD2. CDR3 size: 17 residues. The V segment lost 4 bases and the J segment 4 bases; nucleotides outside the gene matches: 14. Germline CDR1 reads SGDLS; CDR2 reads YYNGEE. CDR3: CASSLNSGSLVGETQYF. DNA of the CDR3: TGTGCCAGCAGCCTTAATAGCGGGAGTTTGGTTGGAGAGACCCAGTACTTC.

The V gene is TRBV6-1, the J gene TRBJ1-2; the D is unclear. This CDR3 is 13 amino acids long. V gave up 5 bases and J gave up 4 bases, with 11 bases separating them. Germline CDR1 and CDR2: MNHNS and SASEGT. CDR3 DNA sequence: TGTGCCAGCAGTCACCGGGAAGCCTATGGCTACACCTTC. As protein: CASSHREAYGYTF.

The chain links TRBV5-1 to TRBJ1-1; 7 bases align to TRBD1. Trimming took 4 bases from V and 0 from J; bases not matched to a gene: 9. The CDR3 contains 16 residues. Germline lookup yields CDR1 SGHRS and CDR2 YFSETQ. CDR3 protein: CASSRPEQGMNTEAFF. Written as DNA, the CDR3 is TGCGCCAGCAGCCGACCCGAACAGGGGATGAACACTGAAGCTTTCTTT.